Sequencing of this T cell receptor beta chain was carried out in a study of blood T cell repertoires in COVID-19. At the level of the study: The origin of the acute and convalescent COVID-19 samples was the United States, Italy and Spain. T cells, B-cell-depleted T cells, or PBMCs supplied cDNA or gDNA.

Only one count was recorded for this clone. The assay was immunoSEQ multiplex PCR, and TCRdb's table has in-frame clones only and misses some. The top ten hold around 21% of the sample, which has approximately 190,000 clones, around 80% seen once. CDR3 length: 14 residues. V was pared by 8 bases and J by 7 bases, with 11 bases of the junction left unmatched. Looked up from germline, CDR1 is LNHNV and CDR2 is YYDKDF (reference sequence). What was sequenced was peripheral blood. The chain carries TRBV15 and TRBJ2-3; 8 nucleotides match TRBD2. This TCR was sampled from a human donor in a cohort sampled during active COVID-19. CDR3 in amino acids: CATGFGGGHNTQYF. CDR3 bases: TGTGCCACCGGGTTCGGCGGGGGGCATAATACGCAGTATTTT.